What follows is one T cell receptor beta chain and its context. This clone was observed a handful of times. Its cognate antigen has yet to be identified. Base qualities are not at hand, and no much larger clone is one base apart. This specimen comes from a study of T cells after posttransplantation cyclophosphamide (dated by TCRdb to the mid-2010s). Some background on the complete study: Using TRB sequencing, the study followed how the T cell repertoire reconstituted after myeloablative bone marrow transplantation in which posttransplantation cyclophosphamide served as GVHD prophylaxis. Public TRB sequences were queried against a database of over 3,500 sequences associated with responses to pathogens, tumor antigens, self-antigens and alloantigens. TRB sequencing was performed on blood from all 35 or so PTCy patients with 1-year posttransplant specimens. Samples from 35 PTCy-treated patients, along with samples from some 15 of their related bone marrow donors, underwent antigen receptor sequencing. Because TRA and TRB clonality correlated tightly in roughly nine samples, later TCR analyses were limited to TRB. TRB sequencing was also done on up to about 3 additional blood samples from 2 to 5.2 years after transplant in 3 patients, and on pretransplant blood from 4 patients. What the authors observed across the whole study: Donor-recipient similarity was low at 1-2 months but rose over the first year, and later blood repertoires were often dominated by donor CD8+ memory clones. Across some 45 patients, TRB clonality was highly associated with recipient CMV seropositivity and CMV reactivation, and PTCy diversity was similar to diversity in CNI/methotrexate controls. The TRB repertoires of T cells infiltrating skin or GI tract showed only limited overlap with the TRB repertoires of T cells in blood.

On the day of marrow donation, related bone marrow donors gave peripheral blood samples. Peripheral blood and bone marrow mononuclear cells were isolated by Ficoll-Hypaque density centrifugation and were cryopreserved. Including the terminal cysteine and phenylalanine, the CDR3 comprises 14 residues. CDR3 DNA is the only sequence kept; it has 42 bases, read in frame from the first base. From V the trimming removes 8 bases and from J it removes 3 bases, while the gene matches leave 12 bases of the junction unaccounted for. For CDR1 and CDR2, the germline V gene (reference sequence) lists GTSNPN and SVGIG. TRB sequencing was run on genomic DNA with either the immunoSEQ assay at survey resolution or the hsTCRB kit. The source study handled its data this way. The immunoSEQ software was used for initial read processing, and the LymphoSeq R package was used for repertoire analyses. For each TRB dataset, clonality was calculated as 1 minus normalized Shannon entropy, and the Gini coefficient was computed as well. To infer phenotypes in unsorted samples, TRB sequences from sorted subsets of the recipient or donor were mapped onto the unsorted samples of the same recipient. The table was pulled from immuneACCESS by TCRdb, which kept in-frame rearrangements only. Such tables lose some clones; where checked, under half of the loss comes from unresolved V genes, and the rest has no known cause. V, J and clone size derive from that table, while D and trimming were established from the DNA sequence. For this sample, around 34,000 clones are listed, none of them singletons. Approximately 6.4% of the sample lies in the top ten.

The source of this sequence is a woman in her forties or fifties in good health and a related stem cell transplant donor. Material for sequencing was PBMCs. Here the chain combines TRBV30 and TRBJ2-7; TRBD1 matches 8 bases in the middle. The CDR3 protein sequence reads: CAVPVGTGYYEQYF. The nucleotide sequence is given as TGTGCCGTACCAGTCGGGACAGGCTACTACGAGCAGTACTTC.